This record looks at one T cell receptor (beta chain) sequence and its context. The antigen it recognizes is unknown. No qualities accompany the bases; no much larger clone lies one base away. This sample is drawn from a study of cytomegalovirus exposure and HLA in healthy donors listed by TCRdb under 2017. Broadly, across the study: An earlier analysis of roughly 630 of the donors reported 276 Gb of sequence data and 100 million to 130 million unique TCR beta sequences from some 180 million T cells. An early release covering 550 to 700 HLA-typed donors comprised about 290 gigabases of sequencing data and around 85 million unique TCR sequences. Of the approximately 400 genotyped donors, around 81% fell in the genetic ancestry cluster associated with self-reported Caucasian donors. The study aimed to test whether cataloging public T cell receptors could reveal signatures of past pathogen exposure. The study profiled the T cell repertoires of some 610 subjects by immunosequencing and related them to cytomegalovirus serostatus. In addition to the first cohort of around 670 subjects, a separate validation cohort of 120 different subjects was used. High-throughput TCR immunosequencing, statistical association of individual TCRs with disease status, and machine learning were combined to predict cytomegalovirus infection status. In a later analysis, previously published TCR beta repertoires from 550 to 750 donors were re-analyzed and high-resolution HLA genotyping was added so that TCR occurrence patterns could be studied. Rather than drawing on any new phenotypic data, the later analysis identified candidate immune exposures from TCR beta sequences and the way those sequences occurred across donors. An earlier analysis of approximately 630 of the donors applied high-throughput TCR beta sequencing to assess whether each TCR beta V gene segment acted as functional or pseudogenic. Alongside the repertoire data, information on donor age, sex, ethnicity and CMV serostatus was compiled. A later genetic analysis used genome-wide SNP genotypes for about 65% of the roughly 700 donors, treating that subset as a discovery cohort. Every discovery cohort repertoire had been produced on one sequencing platform. Class I and class II HLA loci were covered by the typing at four-digit resolution. Typing coverage varied by locus: roughly 620-640 donors for A, B, C, DRB1 and DQB1; about 520 for DQA1; about 590 for DPA1; roughly 450 for DPB1. Because of strong linkage in the cohort, a few DR-DQ haplotypes were treated as single units for association and clustering. On average, about 240,000 unique TCR beta nucleotide sequences were sequenced per donor among 398 genotyped donors of the cohort, with approximately 18% of those sequences being non-productive. Overall study results and their limits: Some IMGT-functional V segments, including TRBV6-2 and TRBV6-3, could not be distinguished by the 87-base-pair reads and were therefore excluded. Correlated functional status among segregating V segments might be attributable to linkage disequilibrium, but an unknown experimental factor could not be ruled out. The study gave a list of some 150 TCR beta chains associated with cytomegalovirus. In both the original and validation cohorts, the classifier was reported to diagnose cytomegalovirus status with high specificity and sensitivity. An association between a missense DCLRE1C variant and V-gene and J-gene trimming of TCR beta chains was found in a later genetic analysis and replicated in an independent cohort. A later analysis associated 15,000 to 20,000 TCR beta sequences with specific HLA alleles at a false discovery rate of 0.05. Because HLA typing was missing for some donors at each locus, association tests included only the typed subset. CMV serostatus was the only immune exposure information available for the cohort. Strong co-occurrence of HLA alleles, especially DR and DQ, made assigning TCR associations to individual alleles difficult. The earlier analysis of about 600 of the donors excluded around 17 rarely observed V segments, including chromosome 9 orphons, because counts were too low. In a later analysis, HLA-associated TCR beta chains were found to be more clonally expanded and to have lower generation probabilities than equally common non-associated chains. A later analysis found that most CMV-associated TCR beta chains appeared HLA-restricted, with HLA associations seemingly driven largely by CMV exposure. In a later analysis, several top co-occurrence clusters were reported to appear linked to parvovirus B19, influenza, CMV and Epstein-Barr virus. A later analysis found that TCR association rates varied across HLA loci, with DRB1 alleles showing the most associated TCRs and HLA-C alleles the fewest. A further reported finding was that TCR beta sequences accurately predicted the HLA-A and HLA-B alleles for most subjects in the first cohort. A group of highly shared sequence variants was considered likely to be a technical artifact of the sequencing pipeline. Only TCR beta chains were sequenced in this cohort, and the absence of alpha or paired-chain data limited detectable features. In an earlier analysis of approximately 590 of the donors, most TCR beta V segments appeared in productive rearrangements about 87% or about 30% of the time, broadly matching IMGT annotations. In vitro tests confirmed that a few of the cytomegalovirus-associated TCR beta chains recognize cytomegalovirus antigens. Most TCR sequences were observed very rarely across donors, whereas some public TCRs were present in many individuals. It was suggested by the authors that the approach could potentially be generalized to other disease states and immunological phenotypes. The presence/absence analyses assumed that sequencing depth was roughly uniform across donors, and that assumption may not be true. A later genetic analysis reported fewer N-insertions in productive TCRs among donors in an Asian-associated ancestry cluster than the roughly 650-donor mean.

In total, approximately 610 healthy bone marrow donors made up the cohort. At the time of sampling, every cohort member was nominally healthy, though immune exposures that went unrecorded were likely present. The donor was CMV seronegative and was included in the group of several hundred seronegative cohort members. A peripheral blood sample was collected from each donor, and TCR beta sequencing was performed on peripheral blood mononuclear cells. The Qiagen DNeasy Blood Extraction Kit was used to extract genomic DNA from the blood cell samples. Taken from cysteine to phenylalanine, the CDR3 has 14 residues. Here the CDR3 DNA is all that survives: 42 bases in frame from base 1. Sequences MNHEY (CDR1) and SVGAGI (CDR2) are obtained from the germline V gene. The V end loses 5 bases and the J end loses 1 base, and a stretch of 6 bases separates them. The library was obtained by the immunoSEQ multiplex PCR assay. For the multiplex PCR, a mixture combining 60 forward primers for TCR Vbeta segments and 13 reverse primers for TCR Jbeta segments was used. Amplification of the CDR3 region of rearranged TCR beta genes was performed with a multiplex PCR assay on genomic DNA. Amplified TCR beta libraries were sequenced as 87-base-pair reads on the Illumina HiSeq System. On the authors' methods: Across the 600 to 700 repertoires, a later analysis counted 75 million to 90 million unique TCR beta chains, roughly 11 million of which were shared by at least two donors. To remove PCR and sequencing errors, raw reads were error-corrected and collapsed into unique sequences using a nearest-neighbor algorithm that merged closely related sequences. CDR3 sequences were aligned to IMGT reference sequences to assign V, D and J gene segments. For a sequence to be retained, at least a six-nucleotide match to both a V gene segment and a J gene segment was required. A rearrangement was called productive if the CDR3 had no stop codons and remained in frame with V and J, and every other rearrangement was called non-productive. CDR3 was defined according to IMGT convention as the region running from the second conserved V-encoded cysteine to the conserved J-encoded phenylalanine. Sequences without an unambiguous match to a single V gene segment were excluded from the earlier analysis of several hundred of the donors. In an earlier analysis of several hundred of the donors, V segments were called functional above 56.7% productive rearrangements and were called segregating when the between-donor standard deviation exceeded 5%. To diagnose cytomegalovirus status from the catalog of TCR beta chain sequences, a statistical classification framework was built. In a later analysis, V and J genes were assigned by comparing TCR nucleotide sequences against IMGT/GENE-DB human TR gene sequences. Using the TCRdist pipeline, a later analysis assigned CDR3 sequences along with most-parsimonious VDJ recombination scenarios. In a later analysis, every TCR beta chain was defined by the combination of its CDR3 amino acid sequence and its V-gene family, and reads without a unique V-gene family were dropped. A later analysis removed 500 to 650 highly shared, low-generation-probability nucleotide sequences to deal with suspected cross-contamination and a sequencing artifact. In a later analysis, a clonal expansion index was calculated for each public chain from normalized within-repertoire ranks of inferred template counts. Generation probabilities in a later analysis came from a VDJ recombination model fitted to out-of-frame rearrangements, and those results were checked against IGoR. A later analysis scored TCR-TCR, TCR-HLA and TCR-CMV co-occurrence with hypergeometric tests, applying a repertoire-size bias correction to TCR pairs. A later analysis estimated false discovery rates by permuting HLA or CMV assignments 20 times. In a later analysis, co-occurring TCRs were grouped with DBSCAN, and TCRdist sequence similarity was added when clustering was performed within HLA-allele-positive subsets. Repertoires with fewer than 30,000 or more than 120,000 public chains were left out of co-occurrence clustering, as were about 5 repertoires with anomalous nucleotide sharing. The source is immuneACCESS, and TCRdb retained only in-frame sequences with V and J called. Part of the clones is not carried over; for the studies checked, unresolved V genes explain less than half of this, and the remainder is unexplained. V and J calls and clone size are as listed in that table; D and trimming were resolved from the DNA. This sample gives under 150,000 clones in total; roughly 72% of them show up just once. Clones ranked in the top ten supply about 1.7% of the sample.

This clonotype was obtained from a woman aged 45-60 years in good health and CMV-seronegative. The sample consisted of PBMCs. The chain was built from TRBV6-5 and TRBJ2-6; a tentative D match to TRBD2 spans 6 bases. The CDR3 region has the sequence CASSGGSGANVLTF. The nucleotides read TGTGCCAGCAGTGGAGGGTCTGGGGCCAACGTCCTGACTTTC.